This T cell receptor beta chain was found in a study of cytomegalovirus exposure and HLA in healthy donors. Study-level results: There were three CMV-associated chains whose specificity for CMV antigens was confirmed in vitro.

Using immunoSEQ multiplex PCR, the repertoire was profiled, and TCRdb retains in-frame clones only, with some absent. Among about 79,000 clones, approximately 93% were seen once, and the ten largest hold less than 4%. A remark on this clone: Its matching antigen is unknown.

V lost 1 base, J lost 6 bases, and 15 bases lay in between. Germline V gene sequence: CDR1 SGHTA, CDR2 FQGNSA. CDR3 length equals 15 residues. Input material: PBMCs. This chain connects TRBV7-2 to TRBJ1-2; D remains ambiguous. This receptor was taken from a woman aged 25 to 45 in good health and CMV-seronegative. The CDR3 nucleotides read TGTGCCAGCAGCTTAGAAACAGCCCTTCAGAATGGCTACACCTTC. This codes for CASSLETALQNGYTF.